A selection of T cell receptor beta chains follows, all from one sample in a study of OX40 agonist ivuxolimab in advanced cancers. The protocol was immunoSEQ multiplex PCR, while the TCRdb copy is restricted to in-frame clones and leaves out a portion. The data hold 48,000 or so clones, with about 87% observed a single time. The input for sequencing was CD4+ or CD8+ T cells sorted from blood, taken in a trial of the OX40 agonist ivuxolimab. Receptor source: an adult with an advanced solid tumor such as melanoma, head and neck, liver or kidney cancer. Both conserved end residues are part of each CDR3. The D gene is left open where the match is weak. A row's size may be missing; if present it is once, few, many or a size class.

TRBV10-3	.	TRBD2	TRBJ2-5	CAISPGGATLETQYF	TGTGCCATCAGTCCCGGGGGGGCGACCCTTGAGACCCAGTACTTC
TRBV2	.	.	TRBJ2-3	CASRGLDSYTDTQYF	TGTGCCAGCAGGGGATTGGACAGTTACACAGATACGCAGTATTTT
TRBV5-4	.	.	TRBJ1-1	CASSWGPEMNTEAFF	TGTGCCAGCAGCTGGGGACCAGAAATGAACACTGAAGCTTTCTTT
TRBV7-7	.	.	TRBJ2-3	CASSPLRTADTQYF	TGTGCCAGCAGCCCACTTAGGACAGCAGATACGCAGTATTTT
TRBV4-3	once	TRBD2	TRBJ2-5	CASSLAGWGIETQYF	TGCGCCAGCAGCCTAGCGGGATGGGGAATAGAGACCCAGTACTTC
TRBV9	.	.	TRBJ1-2	CASSVARTQGMGYTF	TGTGCCAGCAGCGTAGCCCGTACCCAAGGGATGGGCTACACCTTC
TRBV21-1	.	.	TRBJ2-7	CASSIGWTGRTYEQYF	TGTGCCAGCAGCATCGGATGGACAGGGAGGACCTACGAGCAGTACTTC
TRBV9	.	.	TRBJ1-5	CASSPSFGNQPQHF	TGTGCCAGCAGCCCGAGCTTCGGCAATCAGCCCCAGCATTTT
TRBV5-4	.	TRBD2	TRBJ2-7	CASSRSGGAYEQYF	TGTGCCAGCAGCCGTAGCGGGGGAGCTTACGAGCAGTACTTC
TRBV5-1	few	.	TRBJ1-1	CASSQSGFRATEAFF	TGCGCCAGCTCCCAATCCGGGTTTCGGGCCACTGAAGCTTTCTTT
TRBV4-2	.	.	TRBJ2-7	CASSQTEFPHDYEQYF	TGTGCCAGCAGCCAGACTGAATTTCCTCACGATTACGAGCAGTACTTC
TRBV5-1	.	.	TRBJ1-3	CASSDGQSLRNTIYF	TGCGCCAGCAGCGATGGACAGTCTCTGAGAAACACCATATATTTT
TRBV9	.	TRBD2	TRBJ2-1	CASSAPGLAVINEQFF	TGTGCCAGCAGCGCCCCGGGACTAGCGGTAATCAATGAGCAGTTCTTC
TRBV5-6	.	.	TRBJ1-2	CASSLGGLGYGYTF	TGTGCCAGCAGCTTAGGAGGGCTCGGCTATGGCTACACCTTC
TRBV5-1	.	.	TRBJ2-7	CASSQRPGSSYEQYF	TGCGCCAGCAGCCAAAGACCGGGCAGCTCCTACGAGCAGTACTTC